This T cell receptor beta chain was captured in a study of identical twins (dated by TCRdb to about 2016). Turning to the overall study: The study deep-sequenced TCR alpha and beta repertoires from monozygotic twins, unrelated adults of various ages and cord blood to test whether fetal clonotypes persist. To rule out contamination, replicate twin experiments were performed at different times with different library preparation protocols.

The germline V gene specifies SGDLS as CDR1 and YYNGEE as CDR2. From cysteine to phenylalanine, the CDR3 is 14 amino acids long. Of the read, only the CDR3 DNA is kept; its 42 bases are in frame from base 1. Germline trimming amounts to 8 bases on V and 5 bases on J, with 6 as the count of junction bases outside the gene matches. On this clonotype: What this receptor recognizes is not known. Base-call qualities are not available, and no considerably larger clone is one nucleotide away.

Every donor in the study was a healthy Caucasian. The protocol used for the library was 5' RACE. TCRdb shows the sequencer as Illumina HiSeq 2000. Template switching added a universal primer binding site, and the final cDNA carried a unique molecular identifier that allowed TCR cDNA molecules to be counted accurately. Specific primers in the conserved constant-segment region were used to synthesize first-strand cDNA for the TCR alpha and beta chains. To control for contamination, every cDNA library carried two barcodes: a SMART-Mk sample barcode plus Illumina barcodes. TruSeq adapter sequences along with Illumina sample barcodes were introduced in two successive PCR steps. The TCR alpha and beta cDNA libraries were sequenced on the Illumina HiSeq platform using custom primers. The original pipeline was this. MiGEC was used to process raw reads and extract unique molecular identifiers, and MiXCR was used to find CDR3 positions. Recombination models were inferred per individual with the repgenHMM and IGoR tools using an EM algorithm. Shared clonotypes were analyzed with the tcR package in R, and sharing was normalized by the product of cloneset sizes. Out-of-frame nonproductive sequences were analyzed to study raw recombination free of thymic and clonal selection effects. In-frame beta chains were kept once TCRdb had trimmed the public reads at Q25 with fastp and called clones with MiXCR. A single entry per CDR3 protein holds the most common genes and DNA from its merged rows. None of the V and J calls come from the authors' own analysis; TCRdb made them. The sample table contains 1,800,000 or so distinct CDR3 sequences; only one count was recorded for around 33% of them. About 0.27% of the sample goes to the ten largest clones.

General findings and caveats noted by the study authors: The excess sharing between twins in beta out-of-frame sequences was weaker because fewer shared sequences reduced the signal-to-noise ratio. Conclusions relied on cross-sectional statistical analysis, since the same donors could not be followed over many years. Compared with coincidental sharing between unrelated individuals, out-of-frame TCR alpha sequences shared between twins had an excess of sequences with low generation probability. Abundant cord blood beta clonotypes had fewer insertions, young adult naive repertoires showed a similar but weaker trend, and memory repertoires showed no such trend. Zero-insertion analyses could be partly confounded by invariant T cells such as MAIT and iNKT, although diverse VJ usage argued against such confounding for most clonotypes. Recombination models systematically underestimated out-of-frame TCR alpha sharing in monozygotic twins but agreed with sharing between unrelated individuals.

Sequenced material: cord blood. The chain joins TRBV9 to TRBJ2-2; 10 of the junction bases match TRBD2. The sequence was collected from a newborn girl in good health. The bases are TGTGCCAGAATAGCGGGGGGTCGGACCGGGGAGCTGTTTTTT. Translated, this is CARIAGGRTGELFF.